This T cell receptor beta chain is drawn from a study of cytomegalovirus exposure and HLA in healthy donors. The CDR3 loop spans 15 amino acids. The germline V gene encodes CDR1 SGHNT and CDR2 YYREEE (reference sequence). V lost 2 bases and J lost 2; bases outside the gene matches: 3. For this clone: The antigen remains undetermined.

Overall study results and limits: TCR beta chain V- and J-gene trimming was linked, in a later analysis, to a missense variant in DCLRE1C. The likely explanation for a cluster of highly shared sequence variants was sequencing artifact.

It was with 60 Vbeta and 13 Jbeta primers that the PCR ran. Profiled with immunoSEQ multiplex PCR; TCRdb holds only in-frame clones, not every one. This table holds approximately 92,000 clones. Sequencing was performed on PBMCs. The J gene is TRBJ2-5, the V gene TRBV5-4; TRBD2 matches 10 bases. The clonotype originates from a woman under 40 in good health and CMV-seronegative. The CDR3 here is CASSFLAGVQETQYF. CDR3 sequence (DNA): TGTGCCAGCAGCTTCCTAGCGGGGGTACAAGAGACCCAGTACTTC.